These 3 T cell receptor beta chains were all obtained from the same sample, sequenced in a study of shared clonotypes between healthy human individuals. Repertoires were generated with immunoSEQ multiplex PCR, while TCRdb's copy carries only in-frame clones and drops some. Of around 2.5 million clones in the sample, 93% were seen once. Sequences were obtained from naive CD4+ T cells from PBMCs. Subset meaning: CD45RA+ positively selected. Receptors originate from a young man in good health. Some clones in this sample may be carry-over from other donors' samples.

The chain recombines TRBV5-4 with TRBJ2-2; D may be TRBD2 (5 bases). Germline values: CDR1 SGHNT, CDR2 YYREEE (reference sequence). This CDR3 spans 14 amino acids. V lost 4 bases and J 3 bases, leaving 10 bases between the germline ends. DNA of the CDR3: TGTGCCAGCAGCCTCGGGGAGTACACCGGGGAGCTGTTTTTT. Translation: CASSLGEYTGELFF.

This clone has just one count. The V gene is TRBV5-4, the J gene TRBJ1-2; 12 bases agree with TRBD1. There are 17 residues in the CDR3. Germline-derived CDR1 and CDR2 are SGHNT and YYREEE (reference sequence). Unmatched junction bases numbered 11, after V lost 4 bases and J lost 4 bases. The CDR3 reads CASSPGGDRGRGYGYTF. As DNA, the CDR3 is TGTGCCAGCAGCCCAGGTGGGGACAGGGGGCGCGGCTATGGCTACACCTTC.

Turning to this clone: This sample also contains other DNA sequences that code for the same CDR3. The chain combines TRBV30 with TRBJ1-6, with 9 bases that match TRBD1. Unmatched junction bases numbered 7, after V lost 0 bases and J lost 10 bases. The CDR3 consists of 15 residues. Germline V gene lookup returns CDR1 GTSNPN and CDR2 SVGIG (reference sequence). The CDR3 sequence is CAWSVSGTGHSPLHF. The CDR3 DNA reads TGTGCCTGGAGTGTTTCCGGGACAGGGCACTCACCCCTCCACTTT.